This T cell receptor (beta chain) is from a study of shared clonotypes between healthy human individuals. CDR3 size: 17 residues. In germline, CDR1 is LGHNA, CDR2 YSLEER. Trimming took 0 bases from V and 1 from J, leaving 14 bases between them. Study-wide results and limits: Shared clonotypes across all four donors exceeded non-shared ones in generation probability.

Each subset's genomic DNA was shared equally among a number of immunoSEQ plates. Assay: immunoSEQ multiplex PCR; the TCRdb copy retains only in-frame clones and omits some. In the table there are some 800,000 clones, around 93% of which are singletons. It was CD45RO-negative cells, positively selected for CCR7, that made up naive CD8 cells, with terminally differentiated effector memory CD45RA+ cells excluded. Donors, healthy HIV-negative adults, lacked recent acute infections or vaccinations. Only one count was recorded for this clone. Antigen specificity is unknown. This chain connects TRBV4-3 to TRBJ2-3, with D unresolved. Sequencing input: naive CD8+ T cells sorted from blood. This sequence was found in a man aged 30 to 39 in good health. In DNA, the CDR3 is TGCGCCAGCAGCCAAGAAAGGATTGACACAGGCACAGATACGCAGTATTTT. This sequence encodes CASSQERIDTGTDTQYF.